The sequence of this T cell receptor beta chain was determined in a study of blood T cell repertoires in COVID-19 (TCRdb year 2020). For the wider study: Samples from collaborators originated in the United States, Italy and Spain and spanned both the acute and convalescent phases of COVID-19. The repertoires were released in a freely available public database intended as a resource for research on the immune response to SARS-CoV-2. The material from the prospective study consisted of cDNA or gDNA derived from T cells, B-cell-depleted T cells, or PBMCs. The samples were drawn from the first 160 participants of the ongoing ImmuneRACE study and from over 950 subjects provided by 6 global collaborators. Where available, HLA class I and class II types were obtained from metadata supplied by the sample provider rather than from assay-based typing. Subjects who had been exposed to COVID-19, were actively infected with it, or had recovered from it provided the deeply sampled blood TCRbeta repertoires that made up the dataset. Sample metadata almost always included a de-identified subject ID, COVID-19 status, age in years and sex. Summary of the overall study and its limitations: The amount of clinical and demographic metadata varied by source and participant and was provided uncurated.

In regard to this clone: Its recognized antigen is unknown. One base away there is no much larger clone; base qualities are not given.

TCRbeta CDR3 regions were amplified from genomic DNA by means of the immunoSEQ Assay, a bias-controlled multiplex PCR. Processing in the source paper ran as follows. The number of nucleated cells in each sample was estimated by amplification of reference gene primers within the assay. Sequence reads were collapsed and filtered to measure the absolute abundance of every unique TCRbeta CDR3 rearrangement. Productive Simpson clonality was computed per sample as the square root of Simpson's diversity index over productive rearrangements. TCRdb re-hosts the immuneACCESS table, in-frame sequences only. Its copies lack some clones; in the studies checked, an unresolved V gene accounts for under half of them, and the cause for the rest is not known. The V and J calls and clone size come from that table; D and trimming were worked out from the DNA. In this sample the table shows 220,000 or so clones, 90% of which occur a single time. Together, the top ten hold around 15% of the sample.

CDR1 and CDR2 are read off the germline V gene as SGDLS and YYNGEE. The CDR3 sequence holds 14 residues, the cysteine and phenylalanine included. CDR3 DNA only is kept here, 42 bases in frame from base 1. A distance of 12 bases separates the germline ends of V and J, which lose 1 base and 5 bases respectively. Participants in the prospective study were aged roughly 18 to 100 years, lived in under 30 United States geographic areas, and enrolled through a virtual design. To assign participants to cohorts, the prospective study relied on clinical history that participants themselves reported in a screening survey and a study questionnaire. Exposed participants were defined as having been in contact with someone with a PCR-confirmed or clinician-diagnosed COVID-19 case within 2 weeks of study entry. Mobile phlebotomists in the prospective study collected whole blood, serum and a nasopharyngeal or oropharyngeal swab from every participant. Over a roughly 2-month period, participants in the prospective study had the option of providing additional blood draws and questionnaires. Before DNA extraction, prospective study blood samples were shipped either frozen or at room temperature.

The sequence came from a man between 25 and 39 years old who had been exposed to COVID-19. The sequencing sample was made of PBMCs or T cells enriched from blood (not recorded which). The chain employs TRBV9 and TRBJ2-5; no D gene can be assigned with confidence. Here is the DNA: TGTGCCAGCAGCGTATCTGGTGTAGCCGAGACCCAGTACTTC. The translation is CASSVSGVAETQYF.